Presented here are 29 T cell receptor beta chains from one specimen sequenced in a study of blood T cell repertoires in COVID-19. The data were produced by immunoSEQ multiplex PCR, yet TCRdb's version contains in-frame clones alone and is incomplete. This sample has 50,000 to 85,000 clones, with approximately 79% found just once. Material: peripheral blood. These receptors were taken from a man between 60 and 70 years old with acute or convalescent COVID-19.

The chain carries TRBV30 and TRBJ2-1; tentatively, D is TRBD2 (5 bases). The germline CDR1 and CDR2 sequences are GTSNPN and SVGIG (reference sequence). There are 13 residues in the CDR3. The V end was cut by 4 bases, the J end by 0 bases, with 7 bases between. The CDR3 nucleotides are TGTGCCTGGACGGGGAGCTCCTACAATGAGCAGTTCTTC. It translates to CAWTGSSYNEQFF. The full variable domain, completed using reference TRBV30 and TRBJ2-1, is SQTIHQWPATLVQPVGSPLSLECTVEGTSNPNLYWYRQAAGRGLQLLFYSVGIGQISSEVPQNLSASRPQDRQFILSSKKLLLSDSGFYLCAWTGSSYNEQFFGPGTRLTVL.

V gene TRBV2 combines with J gene TRBJ1-3; 8 bases fit TRBD1. V shed 0 bases, J shed 0 bases, and the junction held 7 bases outside the gene matches. CDR1 and CDR2 from the germline V gene are SNHLY and FYNNEI. The CDR3 consists of 18 residues. The CDR3 loop is CASSEAGDRLLSGNTIYF. The DNA for the CDR3 is TGTGCCAGCAGTGAAGCGGGGGACAGGCTCCTCTCTGGAAACACCATATATTTT.

The rearrangement joins TRBV6-5 to TRBJ1-3; D unclear. V was clipped by 6 bases and J by 8 bases, with 8 bases between them. This CDR3 is 11 amino acids long. Germline loops: CDR1 MNHEY, CDR2 SVGAGI. The CDR3 nucleotides read TGTGCCAGCAGGGAGGCTCACACCATATATTTT. Translated, it gives CASREAHTIYF.

V and J are TRBV6-2 or TRBV6-3 and TRBJ2-7; weak D call: TRBD1 (5 bases). Trimming took off 0 bases at V and 7 bases at J, with 13 bases between the two ends. The CDR3 is 14 residues long. CDR1 is MNHEY, CDR2 SVGEGT, per germline. The CDR3 region is CASSYSPAQAEQYV. CDR3 DNA: TGTGCCAGCAGTTACTCGCCGGCACAGGCGGAGCAGTACGTC.

The chain links TRBV3-1 (or the pseudogene TRBV3-2) to TRBJ1-5; 9 positions match TRBD1. There are 15 residues in the CDR3. The V gene's germline CDR1 is LGHDT and CDR2 YNNKEL (reference sequence). Losses at the gene ends were 4 bases for V and 2 bases for J; bases not matched to a gene: 3. As DNA, the CDR3 is TGTGCCAGCAGCCTACAGGGGGCCGGCAATCAGCCCCAGCATTTT. Protein sequence: CASSLQGAGNQPQHF.

This chain joins TRBV15 and TRBJ2-1, with TRBD2 matching 10 bases. Germline V CDR1 and CDR2: LNHNV, YYDKDF (reference sequence). V lost 1 base and J lost 5; bases outside the gene matches: 5. The CDR3 totals 16 residues. The CDR3 DNA reads TGTGCCACCAGCAGAGCGACTAGCGGGCAACACAATGAGCAGTTCTTC. It specifies CATSRATSGQHNEQFF.

This clone was seen once. CDR3 loop: CASSLDGDDSPLHF. CDR3 sequence (DNA): TGCGCCAGCAGCTTGGACGGGGATGATTCACCCCTCCACTTT. V and J are TRBV5-1 and TRBJ1-6, with no clear D. Trimming removed 0 bases from V and 8 bases from J, with 9 bases in between. The CDR3 extends over 14 amino acids. The germline V gene has CDR1 SGHRS and CDR2 YFSETQ.

The CDR3 here is CASSVGGANTGELFF. The CDR3 region has the DNA TGTGCCAGCAGCGTAGGTGGAGCGAACACCGGGGAGCTGTTTTTT. The chain uses TRBV9 and TRBJ2-2; D call uncertain. The CDR3 loop spans 15 amino acids. V lost 0 bases and J lost 0, with 6 bases in between. Germline assignment: CDR1 SGDLS and CDR2 YYNGEE.

There are a few counts of this clone. V and J are TRBV7-2 and TRBJ2-5; 7 nucleotides agree with TRBD1. This CDR3 region has 15 residues. J lost 1 base, V lost 1 base, and 3 bases had no gene match. CDR1 and CDR2 from the germline V gene are SGHTA and FQGNSA. The CDR3: CASSLGSGGQETQYF. Here the CDR3 DNA reads TGTGCCAGCAGCTTAGGCTCAGGGGGCCAAGAGACCCAGTACTTC.

This chain links TRBV19 with TRBJ1-5, with D hard to call. The CDR3 runs to 14 residues. Germline CDR1 is LNHDA and CDR2 is SQIVND (reference sequence). V was pared by 6 bases and J by 4 bases, with 13 bases between. CDR3 residues: CASRGGIGNQPQHF. For the CDR3, the DNA is TGTGCCAGTAGGGGAGGGATTGGGAATCAGCCCCAGCATTTT.

In this sample, this clone turned up a few times. This chain connects TRBV5-1 to TRBJ1-2, with 8 bases that match TRBD1. J lost 2 bases, V lost 0 bases, and 3 bases had no gene match. This CDR3 region has 15 residues. Germline V gives CDR1 SGHRS, CDR2 YFSETQ. DNA of the CDR3: TGCGCCAGCAGCTTGGTGGCAGGGGGCAACTATGGCTACACCTTC. Encoded protein: CASSLVAGGNYGYTF.

The chain couples TRBV29-1 to TRBJ1-1; possibly TRBD1 for D (6 bases). The germline gives CDR1 SQVTM, CDR2 ANQGSEA. This CDR3 has 10 residues. V was cut by 6 bases and J by 7 bases, with 9 bases left in between. This CDR3 reads CSVGQYEAFF. The CDR3 DNA reads as TGCAGCGTCGGACAGTATGAAGCTTTCTTT.

CDR3 sequence (DNA): TGTGCCAGCTCACAGGAACAGGGAAGTCATGGCTACACCTTC. Encoded protein: CASSQEQGSHGYTF. The rearrangement links TRBV18 to TRBJ1-2; D may be TRBD1 (6 bases). This CDR3 is 14 amino acids long. The V gene's germline CDR1 is KGHSH and CDR2 LQKENI. With 4 bases removed from V and 6 bases from J, the gap between germline ends came to 15 bases. Together with reference TRBV18 and TRBJ1-2, the CDR3 gives the full variable domain: NAGVMQNPRHLVRRRGQEARLRCSPMKGHSHVYWYRQLPEEGLKFMVYLQKENIIDESGMPKERFSAEFPKEGPSILRIQQVVRGDSAAYFCASSQEQGSHGYTFGSGTRLTVV.

V is TRBV9 and J is TRBJ1-2; TRBD1 agrees at 7 bases. The V and J ends lost 6 bases and 5 bases, in that order; junction bases with no gene match: 7. This CDR3 spans 13 amino acids. Germline assignment: CDR1 SGDLS and CDR2 YYNGEE. The CDR3, as DNA: TGTGCCAGCACCGACAGGGTAGGGTATGGCTACACCTTC. It specifies CASTDRVGYGYTF.

The chain carries TRBV5-6 and TRBJ2-5; weak D call: TRBD2 (5 bases). Germline V CDR1 and CDR2: SGHDT, YYEEEE. V dropped 2 bases and J dropped 4 bases, with 9 bases sitting between them. This CDR3 has 13 residues. For the CDR3, the DNA is TGTGCCAGCAGCTTTGGACGGGGAGAGACCCAGTACTTC. Translated, it gives CASSFGRGETQYF.

The J gene is TRBJ1-1, the V gene TRBV14; possibly TRBD1 for D (5 bases). In germline, CDR1 is SGHDN, CDR2 FVKESK. The CDR3 totals 17 residues. Trimming left V 2 bases short and J 2 bases short, with 18 bases between. For the CDR3, the DNA is TGTGCCAGCAGCCAAATGGGGACTGGGTGGGGTAACACTGAAGCTTTCTTT. This gives the protein CASSQMGTGWGNTEAFF.

The V and J genes are TRBV4-3 and TRBJ2-1; 10 bases align to TRBD2. V dropped 1 base and J dropped 7; count of bases not matched to a gene: 10. CDR1 LGHNA and CDR2 YSLEER come from the germline V gene. This CDR3 comprises 17 residues. Here the CDR3 DNA reads TGCGCCAGCAGCCAAGTTCGAGATAGCGGGGGGCTGAATGAGCAGTTCTTC. It translates to CASSQVRDSGGLNEQFF.

The genes are TRBV27 and TRBJ1-1; perhaps TRBD1 as D (6 bases). The CDR3 totals 15 residues. Germline loops: CDR1 MNHEY, CDR2 SMNVEV (reference sequence). V lost 6 bases and J lost 4, with 18 bases in between. The CDR3 DNA reads as TGTGCCAGCAGGGCCAGGACAGTCAAATCCACTGAAGCTTTCTTT. This translates into CASRARTVKSTEAFF.

This clone was seen only a few times. This chain links TRBV6-1 with TRBJ1-5, with 8 bases lining up with TRBD1. Germline-derived CDR1 and CDR2 are MNHNS and SASEGT. V lost 4 bases to trimming and J lost 7 bases; unmatched junction nucleotides: 21. CDR3 length: 19 amino acids. The CDR3 DNA reads as TGTGCCAGCAGTGCCTCCGGGACAGGTAGGGTCGTTCGAGGACAGCCCCAGCATTTT. Translating gives CASSASGTGRVVRGQPQHF.

The genes are TRBV6-5 and TRBJ1-2; maybe TRBD1 (6 bases). V lost 5 bases and J 4 bases, leaving 11 bases between the germline ends. Germline CDR1 reads MNHEY; CDR2 reads SVGAGI. The CDR3 length is 13 residues. CDR3 loop: CASSPDRTYGYTF. CDR3 in DNA: TGTGCCAGCAGTCCTGACAGGACCTATGGCTACACCTTC.

This clone was detected only a few times. The chain has TRBV6-1 and TRBJ1-2; TRBD1 might be the D (5 bases). The CDR3 totals 15 residues. CDR1 and CDR2 (germline): MNHNS, SASEGT. V gave up 2 bases and J gave up 6 bases, with 16 bases separating them. As DNA, the CDR3 is TGTGCCAGCAGTGAATGGGGTGACAGAGCTGATGGCTACACCTTC. This encodes CASSEWGDRADGYTF.

This chain uses TRBV6-6 with TRBJ1-2, with a weak D call TRBD1 (5 bases). V gave up 7 bases and J gave up 5 bases, with 20 bases separating them. This CDR3 has 15 residues. CDR1 is MNHNY and CDR2 is SVGAGI in the germline V gene (reference sequence). CDR3 in DNA: TGTGCCAGCACCTTATGGGCCAGGGAGGGGTATGGCTACACCTTC. Protein product: CASTLWAREGYGYTF.

Here the CDR3 reads CASSYSGGQIGYTF. DNA of the CDR3: TGTGCCAGCAGTTACTCAGGGGGCCAAATAGGCTACACCTTC. V gene TRBV6-5 combines with J gene TRBJ1-2; the match to TRBD1 covers 7 bases. The V and J ends lost 0 bases and 8 bases, in that order; junction bases with no gene match: 6. CDR3 size: 14 residues. Germline CDR1 MNHEY, CDR2 SVGAGI.

The chain carries TRBV27 and TRBJ2-7, with 8 bases lining up with TRBD2. Germline V gene sequence: CDR1 MNHEY, CDR2 SMNVEV (reference sequence). After removal of 8 bases from V and 2 bases from J, the junction contained 8 bases not matched to a gene. CDR3 length: 14 residues. The CDR3 here is CASPLGGGTYEQYF. The CDR3 DNA is TGTGCCAGCCCCTTGGGCGGGGGGACCTACGAGCAGTACTTC.

V is TRBV6-6 and J is TRBJ2-2; 7 positions agree with TRBD2. The CDR3 consists of 15 residues. Trimming cost V 6 bases and J 5 bases; bases outside gene matches: 9. Germline-derived CDR1 and CDR2 are MNHNY and SVGAGI (reference sequence). Here the CDR3 reads CASRTSQGLTGELFF. CDR3 bases: TGTGCCAGCAGGACTAGCCAGGGCCTGACCGGGGAGCTGTTTTTT.

The V gene is TRBV11-2, the J gene TRBJ1-3, with D possibly TRBD1 on 6 matching bases. Germline-derived CDR1 and CDR2 are SGHAT and FQNNGV. Trimming stripped 1 base from V and 0 bases from J, with 13 bases between. There are 17 residues in the CDR3. DNA of the CDR3: TGTGCCAGCAGCTTAGGATTGGGACACAGCTCTGGAAACACCATATATTTT. Its protein product is CASSLGLGHSSGNTIYF.

CDR3 protein: CSVDDTPWGYTF. The DNA for the CDR3 is TGCAGCGTAGACGACACCCCATGGGGCTACACCTTC. The J gene is TRBJ1-2, the V gene TRBV29-1, with D unclear. V was cut by 6 bases and J by 8 bases, with 16 bases left in between. The germline V gene has CDR1 SQVTM and CDR2 ANQGSEA. The CDR3 extends over 12 amino acids. The whole variable domain, remainder taken from reference TRBV29-1 and TRBJ1-2, is SAVISQKPSRDICQRGTSLTIQCQVDSQVTMMFWYRQQPGQSLTLIATANQGSEATYESGFVIDKFPISRPNLTFSTLTVSNMSPEDSSIYLCSVDDTPWGYTFGSGTRLTVV.

The chain is built from TRBV24-1 and TRBJ2-2; no clear D. Trimming removed 4 bases at V and 5 bases at J, with 7 bases between. This CDR3 has 13 amino acids. Germline V gene lookup returns CDR1 KGHDR and CDR2 SFDVKD. CDR3 coding DNA: TGTGCCACCAGTGAACAACAAACCGGGGAGCTGTTTTTT. It yields the protein CATSEQQTGELFF.

The CDR3: CASSDRGGFGEQFF. The CDR3 nucleotides are TGTGCCAGCAGTGACAGGGGAGGGTTTGGTGAGCAGTTCTTC. This chain joins TRBV6-6 and TRBJ2-1; possible D gene TRBD1, 8 bases. The CDR3 is 14 residues long. The germline V gene has CDR1 MNHNY and CDR2 SVGAGI (reference sequence). V was trimmed by 5 bases and J by 9 bases, leaving 17 bases between them.